The T cell receptor (beta chain) under discussion was sequenced for a study of beta chain features in type 1 diabetes. Study results and limitations: A closer apparent resemblance between naive, central memory and Treg TCRB repertoires was seen in patients than in healthy donors. Among type 1 diabetes patients, VDJ junctions had fewer insertions and more deletions.

CDR3 length: 14 residues. From germline, CDR1 is SNHLY and CDR2 FYNNEI. The V and J ends lost 6 bases and 1 base respectively, with 12 bases between them. A single count supports this clone. Antigen unknown. Investigators reverse transcribed all isolated RNA, so they sequenced expressed TCRB transcripts. Sequencing was performed with immunoSEQ multiplex PCR; in TCRdb, only in-frame clones are kept and a portion is missing. Seen here are under 90,000 clones, about 32% observed once, and the top ten hold approximately 0.45%. A sort by CD45RO/CCR7/CD25/CD127/CD95/CD27 yielded CD4+ naive, central memory, regulatory and stem cell-like memory cells. Purities over 98% were achieved in all sorted populations.

This rearrangement joins TRBV2 to TRBJ1-2; D gene uncertain. The sample consisted of stem cell memory CD4+ T cells from blood. This clonotype was obtained from a young woman in good health. This CDR3 is CASRRTELNYGYTF. In DNA, the CDR3 is TGTGCCAGCAGACGGACTGAACTTAACTATGGCTACACCTTC.